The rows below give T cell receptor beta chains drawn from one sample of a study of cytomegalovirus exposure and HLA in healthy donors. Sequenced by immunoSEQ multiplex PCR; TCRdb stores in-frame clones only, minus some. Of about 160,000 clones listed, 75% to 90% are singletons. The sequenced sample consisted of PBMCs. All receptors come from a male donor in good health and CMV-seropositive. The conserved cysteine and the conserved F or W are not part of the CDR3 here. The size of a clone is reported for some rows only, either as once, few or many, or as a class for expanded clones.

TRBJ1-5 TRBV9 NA ASSVGSGRYQPQH
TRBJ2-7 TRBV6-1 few ASSEVREQY
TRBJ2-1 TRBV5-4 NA ATLAHSRINPSSYNEQF
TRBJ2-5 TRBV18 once ASFPSGTQGTQY
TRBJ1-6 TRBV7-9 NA ASSLEGVGSPLH
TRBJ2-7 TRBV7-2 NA ASSLGPTRVVNEQY
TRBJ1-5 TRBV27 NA ASSLQGNQPQH
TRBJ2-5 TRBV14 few ASSQDTAGQETQY
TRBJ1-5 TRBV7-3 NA ASSLHSAGGEPQH
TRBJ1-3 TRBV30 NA AWSAGQGLNTIY
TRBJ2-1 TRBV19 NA ASSPAGNEQF
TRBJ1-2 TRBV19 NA ASSIGGASDYGYT
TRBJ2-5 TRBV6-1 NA ASRGQRKETQY
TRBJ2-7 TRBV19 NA ASGASGSQFPYEQY
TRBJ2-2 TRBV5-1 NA ASSRQTGTGELF
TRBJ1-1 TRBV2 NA ASNRGQGGTEAF
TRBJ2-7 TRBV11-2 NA ASSLETSPTYEQY
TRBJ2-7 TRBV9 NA ASSLGLAGVHEQY
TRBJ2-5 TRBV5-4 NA ASGRLGTSGETQY
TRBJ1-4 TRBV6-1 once ASSVTGLDEKLF
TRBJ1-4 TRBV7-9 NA ASSGGQGQGEKLF
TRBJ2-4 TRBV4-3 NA ASSQDLGAGDIQY
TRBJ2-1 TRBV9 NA ASSVDGRGGNEQF
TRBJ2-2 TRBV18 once ASSLTGTSRAGELF
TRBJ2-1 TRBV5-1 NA ASSSRPRQAGGPGVVNEQF
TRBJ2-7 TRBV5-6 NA ASRLAATYEQY
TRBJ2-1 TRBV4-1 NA ASSQDQGVYNEQF
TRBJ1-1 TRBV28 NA ASSMRVGAF
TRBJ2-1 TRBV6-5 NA ASSYLRTSVPYEQF
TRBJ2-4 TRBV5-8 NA ASSRGGTSLVPENIQY
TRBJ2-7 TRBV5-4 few ASSPGTSGYEQY
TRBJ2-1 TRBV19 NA ASSMGTMKPYNEQF
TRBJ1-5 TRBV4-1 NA ASSLFEQGNQPQH
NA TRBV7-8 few ASSNGGTDFYEQY
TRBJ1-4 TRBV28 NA ASSFEGGNEKLF
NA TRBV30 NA AWRALEGSLAGVAYEQY
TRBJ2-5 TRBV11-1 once ASSTRVRAGASEQY
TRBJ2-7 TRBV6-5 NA ASSYGSGSYEQY
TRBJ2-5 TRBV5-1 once ASSFGGETQY
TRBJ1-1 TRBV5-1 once ASSLGRLNTEAF
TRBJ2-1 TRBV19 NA ASSIGSGGAYNEQF
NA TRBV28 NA ASRRGIVYEQY
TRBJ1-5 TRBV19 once ASSPTGNNQPQH
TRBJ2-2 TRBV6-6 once ASLWGGADTGELF